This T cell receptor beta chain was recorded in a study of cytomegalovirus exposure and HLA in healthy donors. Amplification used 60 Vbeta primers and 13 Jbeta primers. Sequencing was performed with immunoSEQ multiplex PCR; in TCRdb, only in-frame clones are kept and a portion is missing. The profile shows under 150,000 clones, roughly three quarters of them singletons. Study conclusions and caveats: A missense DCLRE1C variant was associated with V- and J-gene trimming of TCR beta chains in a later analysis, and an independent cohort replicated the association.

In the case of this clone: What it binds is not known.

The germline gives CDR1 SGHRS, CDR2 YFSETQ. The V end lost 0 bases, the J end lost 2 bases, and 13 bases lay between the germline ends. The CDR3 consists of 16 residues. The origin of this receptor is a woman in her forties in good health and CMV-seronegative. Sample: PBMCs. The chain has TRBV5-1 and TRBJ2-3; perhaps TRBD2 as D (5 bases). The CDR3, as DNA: TGCGCCAGCAGCTTGGGCCCCGGGGAGTACACAGATACGCAGTATTTT. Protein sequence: CASSLGPGEYTDTQYF.